This TCR beta chain is from a study of OX40 agonist ivuxolimab in advanced cancers. Study-level background: Averaging approximately 60 years in age, with a range of roughly 23 to 85, the cohort was approximately 87% male. Study-wide findings and caveats: CD8+ T cells (on average) carried more expanded clones than CD4+ T cells. Partial responders treated at 0.1-3.0 mg/kg exhibited clonal expansion among the lowest measured. CD4+ and CD8+ blood T cells expanded clonally by week 6 at 0.1 to 3.0 mg/kg.

Assay: immunoSEQ multiplex PCR; the TCRdb copy retains only in-frame clones and omits some. This table has about 56,000 clones, approximately 79% appearing once. Worth noting for this clone: Antigen unknown.

Sequenced material: CD4+ or CD8+ T cells sorted from blood, taken in a trial of the OX40 agonist ivuxolimab. The source is an adult with an advanced solid tumor such as melanoma, head and neck, liver or kidney cancer.

The CDR3 DNA is TGTGCCAGCAGCCAAGATCCTAGCGGGAGTGGCACAGATACGCAGTATTTT. Protein: CASSQDPSGSGTDTQYF. V is TRBV4-2 and J is TRBJ2-3, with 10 bases aligning to TRBD2. CDR1 is LGHNA and CDR2 is YNFKEQ in the germline V gene. V dropped 0 bases and J dropped 1; count of bases not matched to a gene: 4. This CDR3 has 17 amino acids.